The 26 T cell receptor beta chains listed next were all sequenced from one sample in a study of control samples from healthy donors and cancer patients. Here immunoSEQ multiplex PCR was the method, and the copy in TCRdb shows in-frame clones only, minus some. Recorded for this sample: about 200,000 clones. The source material was blood. These TCRs come from a woman in her 30s in good health.

J is TRBJ1-6 and V is TRBV19, with D perhaps TRBD1 (5 bases). Germline assignment: CDR1 LNHDA and CDR2 SQIVND (reference sequence). Trimming cost V 1 base and J 7 bases, with 11 bases left between them. The CDR3 loop spans 15 amino acids. CDR3 protein: CASSIVGGSNSPLHF. The CDR3 DNA reads TGTGCCAGTAGTATAGTCGGGGGATCGAATTCACCCCTCCACTTT. Based on the CDR3 plus reference TRBV19 and TRBJ1-6, the full variable domain is DGGITQSPKYLFRKEGQNVTLSCEQNLNHDAMYWYRQDPGQGLRLIYYSQIVNDFQKGDIAEGYSVSREKKESFPLTVTSAQKNPTAFYLCASSIVGGSNSPLHFGNGTRLTVT.

The genes are TRBV7-9 and TRBJ1-2, with D unresolved. The V gene's germline CDR1 is SEHNR and CDR2 FQNEAQ (reference sequence). The CDR3 is made up of 13 amino acids. V dropped 7 bases and J dropped 5 bases, with 14 bases sitting between them. The CDR3 DNA is TGTGCCAGCACTCAGGACCTTCTTTATGGCTACACCTTC. Its translation is CASTQDLLYGYTF.

This rearrangement joins TRBV11-2 to TRBJ1-6, with no clear D. Trimming stripped 5 bases from V and 5 bases from J, with 13 bases between. The CDR3 runs 15 residues. Germline CDR1 reads SGHAT; CDR2 reads FQNNGV. In nucleotides, the CDR3 is TGTGCCAGCAGCGATCGGACGGCAAATAATTCACCCCTCCACTTT. Its protein product is CASSDRTANNSPLHF.

In DNA form, the CDR3 reads TGTGCCAGCAGCTTGGGAGTCACAGACACCGGGGAGCTGTTTTTT. The encoded protein is CASSLGVTDTGELFF. The chain links TRBV5-5 to TRBJ2-2; D gene uncertain. Trimming cost V 0 bases and J 3 bases, with 9 bases left between them. There are 15 residues in the CDR3. In germline, CDR1 is SGHKS, CDR2 YYEKEE (reference sequence).

The chain joins TRBV5-1 to TRBJ1-6; D may be TRBD1 (6 bases). This CDR3 is 13 amino acids long. Germline loops: CDR1 SGHRS, CDR2 YFSETQ. Trimming shortened V by 4 bases and J by 8 bases, and 10 bases separated the two germline ends. CDR3 loop: CASSQNRDSPLHF. The CDR3 region has the DNA TGCGCCAGCAGCCAAAACAGGGATTCACCCCTCCACTTT.

The V gene is TRBV6-2 or TRBV6-3, the J gene TRBJ1-1; no firm D call. Germline loops: CDR1 MNHEY, CDR2 SVGEGT. This CDR3 is 15 amino acids long. Trimming left V 2 bases short and J 1 base short, with 11 bases between. As DNA, the CDR3 is TGTGCCAGCAGTTACAGGTCAGGAAGGAACACTGAAGCTTTCTTT. Protein: CASSYRSGRNTEAFF.

The chain couples TRBV6-6 to TRBJ1-4; D is uncertain. V was cut by 6 bases and J by 5 bases, with 13 bases left in between. The CDR3 consists of 14 residues. Germline-derived CDR1 and CDR2 are MNHNY and SVGAGI (reference sequence). For the CDR3, the DNA is TGTGCCAGCAGGCGAACAGCAGGCAATGAAAAACTGTTTTTT. This gives the protein CASRRTAGNEKLFF.

The chain joins TRBV27 to TRBJ1-1; D gene unclear. The CDR3 has 14 residues. V was trimmed by 2 bases and J by 4 bases, leaving 11 bases between them. The germline CDR1 and CDR2 sequences are MNHEY and SMNVEV (reference sequence). Written as DNA, the CDR3 is TGTGCCAGCAGTTTAAGGGTTGCCGGCACTGAAGCTTTCTTT. Amino acids: CASSLRVAGTEAFF.

The CDR3 reads CASSLVAGSGGELFF. DNA of the CDR3: TGTGCCAGCAGCTTAGTAGCGGGGTCCGGCGGGGAGCTGTTTTTT. The rearrangement links TRBV7-2 to TRBJ2-2, with TRBD2 matching over 8 bases. In germline, CDR1 is SGHTA, CDR2 FQGNSA. The CDR3 has 15 amino acids. V lost 1 base and J lost 7; bases outside the gene matches: 5. The variable domain in full, completed from reference TRBV7-2 and TRBJ2-2, reads GAGVSQSPSNKVTEKGKDVELRCDPISGHTALYWYRQSLGQGLEFLIYFQGNSAPDKSGLPSDRFSAERTGGSVSTLTIQRTQQEDSAVYLCASSLVAGSGGELFFGEGSRLTVL.

CDR3 protein: CASSLGGLGSYEQYF. The DNA for the CDR3 is TGTGCCAGCAGCTTAGGGGGGCTGGGGTCCTACGAGCAGTACTTC. This sequence joins TRBV11-2 and TRBJ2-7; tentatively, D is TRBD1 (6 bases). Trimming left V 1 base short and J 1 base short, with 11 bases between. Per germline, CDR1 SGHAT and CDR2 FQNNGV. The CDR3 totals 15 residues.

The chain recombines TRBV14 with TRBJ2-3; a possible D gene is TRBD1 (5 bases). Germline V gene lookup returns CDR1 SGHDN and CDR2 FVKESK. V shed 3 bases and J shed 0 bases, with 10 bases lying between them. This CDR3 spans 15 amino acids. CDR3 sequence reads: CASSHPHRSTDTQYF. CDR3 nucleotides: TGTGCCAGCAGCCACCCTCACAGGAGCACAGATACGCAGTATTTT.

The V gene is TRBV19, the J gene TRBJ1-4; tentative D call: TRBD1 (6 bases). V was trimmed by 6 bases and J by 4 bases, leaving 15 bases between them. Germline CDR1 is LNHDA and CDR2 is SQIVND (reference sequence). The CDR3 length is 15 residues. The CDR3: CASRAGGGGNEKLFF. The DNA for the CDR3 is TGTGCCAGTAGAGCCGGGGGGGGCGGTAATGAAAAACTGTTTTTT.

The chain carries TRBV6-5 and TRBJ1-4; no firm D call. Germline V gives CDR1 MNHEY, CDR2 SVGAGI. Trimming removed 7 bases from V and 3 bases from J, with 9 bases in between. CDR3 length: 13 residues. Here the CDR3 reads CASTGLSNEKLFF. CDR3 DNA sequence: TGTGCCAGCACTGGACTGTCTAATGAAAAACTGTTTTTT.

This chain connects TRBV28 to TRBJ1-2; maybe TRBD1 (5 bases). There are 15 residues in the CDR3. CDR1 MDHEN and CDR2 SYDVKM come from the germline V gene. V dropped 2 bases and J dropped 5 bases, with 15 bases sitting between them. The CDR3: CASSLIREASYGYTF. The DNA for the CDR3 is TGTGCCAGCAGTTTAATCAGGGAGGCGAGTTATGGCTACACCTTC.

The V call is TRBV9, the J call TRBJ1-2; the match to TRBD1 covers 8 bases. The junction had 2 bases not matched to a gene; V was cut back by 4 bases and J by 3 bases. Germline loops: CDR1 SGDLS, CDR2 YYNGEE. The CDR3 runs to 13 residues. CDR3 DNA sequence: TGTGCCAGCAGCCCGGACAGGGACTATGGCTACACCTTC. Translating it yields CASSPDRDYGYTF.

The chain uses TRBV5-1 and TRBJ1-1, with TRBD1 as a possible D gene (5 bases). The CDR3 totals 16 residues. V dropped 5 bases and J dropped 0 bases, with 17 bases sitting between them. Per the germline V gene, CDR1 is SGHRS and CDR2 is YFSETQ. CDR3 bases: TGCGCCAGCAGGGTCGAGGGCCGGGGCTTGAACACTGAAGCTTTCTTT. This codes for CASRVEGRGLNTEAFF.

V is TRBV7-9 and J is TRBJ1-5; no reliable D call. V lost 3 bases and J lost 6, with 9 bases in between. Germline V CDR1 and CDR2: SEHNR, FQNEAQ (reference sequence). CDR3 length: 13 residues. CDR3 protein: CASSLHEAQPQHF. DNA of the CDR3: TGTGCCAGCAGCTTGCATGAGGCTCAGCCCCAGCATTTT.

The V gene is TRBV30, the J gene TRBJ1-2; D is perhaps TRBD1 (6 bases). The V and J ends lost 4 bases and 8 bases respectively, with 20 bases between them. CDR3 size: 14 residues. Germline CDR1 and CDR2: GTSNPN and SVGIG (reference sequence). The DNA of the CDR3 is TGTGCCTGGACCACCGGGGGGGGGCCGGCGGGCTACACCTTC. Protein: CAWTTGGGPAGYTF.

The rearrangement links TRBV12-3 or TRBV12-4 to TRBJ2-7, with a weak D call TRBD2 (6 bases). Trimming pared 3 bases from V and 4 bases from J, leaving 10 bases between. CDR3 size: 13 residues. CDR3 amino acids: CASSFSGAYEQYF. Here the CDR3 DNA reads TGTGCCAGCAGTTTTTCGGGAGCGTACGAGCAGTACTTC.

The chain links TRBV7-2 to TRBJ1-1; 10 bases are a match to TRBD1. With 3 bases clipped from V and 6 bases from J, the junction kept 1 base outside the gene matches. From germline, CDR1 is SGHTA and CDR2 FQGNSA. The CDR3 extends over 13 amino acids. CDR3 nucleotide sequence: TGTGCCAGCAGCTTCGGACAGGGGGCTGAAGCTTTCTTT. This codes for CASSFGQGAEAFF.

This chain connects TRBV19 to TRBJ1-4; no definite D call. Deletions cut 6 bases from V and 0 bases from J, with 11 bases between. The V gene's germline CDR1 is LNHDA and CDR2 SQIVND (reference sequence). The CDR3 has 15 amino acids. The CDR3 protein is CASRPQVATNEKLFF. CDR3 DNA: TGTGCCAGTAGACCCCAAGTTGCAACTAATGAAAAACTGTTTTTT.

The rearrangement joins TRBV27 to TRBJ2-3; 9 bases align to TRBD2. The CDR3 runs to 15 residues. The V and J ends lost 0 bases and 4 bases, in that order; junction bases with no gene match: 2. The germline CDR1 and CDR2 sequences are MNHEY and SMNVEV (reference sequence). CDR3 residues: CASSLSRGGPDTQYF. Here the CDR3 DNA reads TGTGCCAGCAGTTTATCGCGGGGGGGGCCAGATACGCAGTATTTT.

The genes are TRBV27 and TRBJ2-7; a weak D match, TRBD1 (6 bases). The germline CDR1 and CDR2 sequences are MNHEY and SMNVEV (reference sequence). Deletions cut 5 bases from V and 2 bases from J, with 10 bases between. The CDR3 consists of 13 residues. The CDR3 here is CASSGTFAYEQYF. CDR3 DNA: TGTGCCAGCAGTGGGACATTCGCCTACGAGCAGTACTTC.

The chain has TRBV28 and TRBJ1-3, with D unclear. Germline V gene data show CDR1 as MDHEN and CDR2 as SYDVKM. This CDR3 comprises 17 residues. The V end lost 4 bases, the J end lost 3 bases, and 19 bases lay between the germline ends. CDR3 amino acids: CASSSTVRSNFGNTIYF. The CDR3 nucleotides read TGTGCCAGCAGTTCAACCGTCAGGAGCAACTTTGGAAACACCATATATTTT.

This chain connects TRBV27 to TRBJ1-1, with D possibly being TRBD1 (5 bases). Per germline, CDR1 MNHEY and CDR2 SMNVEV (reference sequence). The CDR3 sequence is 15 residues long. With 3 bases removed from V and 3 bases from J, the gap between germline ends came to 14 bases. The DNA of the CDR3 is TGTGCCAGCAGTTTTGGTACAGGAAAGGACACTGAAGCTTTCTTT. Protein: CASSFGTGKDTEAFF.

This chain connects TRBV4-1 to TRBJ2-1, with a tentative D call TRBD2 (6 bases). This CDR3 contains 15 residues. The germline V gene has CDR1 MGHRA and CDR2 YSYEKL. V was pared by 3 bases and J by 8 bases, with 17 bases between. The CDR3 loop is CASSQRDGGVDEQFF. CDR3 sequence (DNA): TGCGCCAGCAGCCAGAGGGACGGGGGAGTTGATGAGCAGTTCTTC.